The 18 T cell receptor beta chains presented below share a single source sample, sequenced in a study of T cells in Graves' hyperthyroidism and ophthalmopathy. TCR beta CDR3 region amplification was performed from RNA transcripts. The primer set for the first-round RT-PCR of the TCR CDR3 was HTBI. Via MiXCR, TCRdb re-called the multiplex PCR reads, giving one row per CDR3 protein. The profile shows roughly 600,000 distinct CDR3 sequences, around 15% of them singletons. The sequencing sample was made of blood. Receptor source: a woman between 45 and 60 years old with Graves' ophthalmopathy.

This clonotype was seen a handful of times. This rearrangement joins TRBV10-1 to TRBJ1-1, with 7 bases aligning to TRBD1. The ends lost 8 bases at V and 4 bases at J; junction bases unmatched: 7. The germline gives CDR1 WNHNN, CDR2 SYGVQD (reference sequence). CDR3 length equals 13 residues. The CDR3 DNA reads TGCGCCAGCCAGGACAGGCTTAGCACTGAAGCTTTCTTT. This sequence encodes CASQDRLSTEAFF.

The sample holds a few counts of this clonotype. The chain employs TRBV15 and TRBJ1-1; D is unresolved. CDR3 length equals 15 residues. Germline CDR1 LNHNV, CDR2 YYDKDF (reference sequence). V gave up 0 bases and J gave up 0 bases, with 8 bases separating them. The CDR3 protein is CATSRESRLNTEAFF. For the CDR3, the DNA is TGTGCCACCAGCAGAGAGAGCAGACTGAACACTGAAGCTTTCTTT.

This clonotype was picked up many times. The V call is TRBV2, the J call TRBJ1-1, with 9 nucleotides matching TRBD1. With 7 bases clipped from V and 1 base from J, the junction kept 7 bases outside the gene matches. CDR1 is SNHLY, CDR2 FYNNEI, per germline. The CDR3 has 15 residues. The CDR3 DNA reads as TGTGCCAGCACTCGGACAGGGGCGGGGAACACTGAAGCTTTCTTT. Its translation is CASTRTGAGNTEAFF.

This clonotype was observed a few times. The rearrangement links TRBV6-2 or TRBV6-3 to TRBJ2-3; D is uncertain. The CDR3 is made up of 15 amino acids. Germline-derived CDR1 and CDR2 are MNHEY and SVGEGT. V was cut by 2 bases and J by 4 bases, with 13 bases left in between. CDR3 amino acids: CASSYRWQRPDTQYF. The CDR3 nucleotides are TGTGCCAGCAGTTACCGGTGGCAACGGCCAGATACGCAGTATTTT.

This clonotype was detected ten times or more. The chain couples TRBV28 to TRBJ2-7, with 7 bases that match TRBD1. V gave up 7 bases and J gave up 1 base; unmatched junction bases: 10. The CDR3 is 15 residues long. Per germline, CDR1 MDHEN and CDR2 SYDVKM. DNA for the CDR3: TGTGCCAGCATTCCCTTGACAGGGAATTCCTACGAGCAGTACTTC. As protein: CASIPLTGNSYEQYF.

In its sample, this clonotype was seen many times. V usage is TRBV30 and J usage is TRBJ2-6; D unresolved. Germline V gene data show CDR1 as GTSNPN and CDR2 as SVGIG (reference sequence). Trimming shortened V by 0 bases and J by 1 base, and 10 bases separated the two germline ends. There are 16 residues in the CDR3. The CDR3 reads CAWSVSGSSGANVLTF. The CDR3 DNA sequence: TGTGCCTGGAGTGTATCAGGTTCTTCTGGGGCCAACGTCCTGACTTTC.

This clonotype showed up many times. The chain joins TRBV7-3 to TRBJ1-5, with D unclear. Germline V gene sequence: CDR1 SGHTA, CDR2 FQGTGA. This CDR3 comprises 13 residues. V was clipped by 5 bases and J by 7 bases, with 12 bases between them. CDR3 DNA sequence: TGTGCCAGCAGCCTAAGACCGGGCCAGCCCCAGCATTTT. Residues: CASSLRPGQPQHF.

This clonotype was seen a few times. The J gene is TRBJ2-1, the V gene TRBV7-3, with D perhaps matching TRBD2 (6 bases). This CDR3 region has 16 residues. V lost 2 bases to trimming and J lost 0 bases, with 11 bases between them. CDR1 SGHTA and CDR2 FQGTGA come from the germline V gene. The CDR3 region has the DNA TGTGCCAGCAGCTTATGGGCGGGGACCTCCTACAATGAGCAGTTCTTC. It yields the protein CASSLWAGTSYNEQFF.

This clonotype was observed many times. The chain combines TRBV5-1 with TRBJ2-7; TRBD2 might be the D (7 bases). Trimming shortened V by 2 bases and J by 4 bases, and 10 bases separated the two germline ends. The CDR3 length is 13 residues. CDR1 is SGHRS, CDR2 YFSETQ, per germline. CDR3 bases: TGCGCCAGCAGCTTAGCGGGACAATACGAGCAGTACTTC. Translating gives CASSLAGQYEQYF.

This clonotype occurred a few times. The chain combines TRBV9 with TRBJ1-2; 8 bases fit TRBD1. J gave up 2 bases and V 0 bases, and 0 bases lay outside the gene matches. Germline lookup yields CDR1 SGDLS and CDR2 YYNGEE. The CDR3 contains 14 residues. In nucleotides, the CDR3 is TGTGCCAGCAGCGTAGGGACAGGGAACTATGGCTACACCTTC. Translated: CASSVGTGNYGYTF.

This clonotype was picked up many times. The rearrangement links TRBV18 to TRBJ2-7; 7 bases line up with TRBD2. The CDR3 covers 17 residues. J gave up 2 bases and V 2 bases, and 12 bases lay outside the gene matches. Germline V gives CDR1 KGHSH, CDR2 LQKENI. This chain's CDR3 is CASSPKGTSSGAYEQYF. In nucleotides, the CDR3 is TGTGCCAGCTCACCAAAAGGCACGTCTAGCGGAGCCTACGAGCAGTACTTC.

This clonotype has just a few counts. This chain connects TRBV10-2 to TRBJ2-1, with D perhaps given as TRBD1 or TRBD2 (6 bases each). The V end was cut by 4 bases, the J end by 8 bases, with 12 bases between. Germline values: CDR1 WSHSY, CDR2 SAAADI. CDR3 size: 13 residues. The CDR3 region is CASSVGGMDEQFF. The DNA of the CDR3 is TGCGCCAGCAGTGTAGGGGGGATGGATGAGCAGTTCTTC.

In this sample, this clonotype turned up many times. This rearrangement joins TRBV15 to TRBJ1-2; D ambiguous. Trimming took 1 base from V and 3 from J, leaving 6 bases between them. CDR1 and CDR2 (germline): LNHNV, YYDKDF (reference sequence). The CDR3 extends over 13 amino acids. The CDR3 sequence is CATSRGWDYGYTF. In DNA form, the CDR3 reads TGTGCCACCAGCAGAGGCTGGGACTATGGCTACACCTTC.

This clonotype was detected a few times. The rearrangement links TRBV6-1 to TRBJ1-5; D may be TRBD1 (5 bases). Germline loops: CDR1 MNHNS, CDR2 SASEGT. The CDR3 sequence is 13 residues long. Between the trimmed V and J ends, which lost 7 bases and 3 bases, there was a span of 10 bases. CDR3 protein: CASTPTDNQPQHF. The CDR3 nucleotides are TGTGCCAGCACCCCGACAGACAATCAGCCCCAGCATTTT.

On this clonotype: A much bigger clone sits one base away, suggesting this may be a read error. This likely comes from a read error, as the CDR3 has no conserved phenylalanine or tryptophan at its end. The chain combines TRBV5-1 with TRBJ1-1; unclear D gene. Germline assignment: CDR1 SGHRS and CDR2 YFSETQ. This CDR3 spans 14 amino acids. Trimming took 2 bases from V and 0 from J, leaving 8 bases between them. CDR3 coding DNA: TGCGCCAGCAGCTTCGACGGGATGAACACTGAAGCTTTCCTT. This codes for CASSFDGMNTEAFL.

The chain combines TRBV20-1 with TRBJ2-2; 7 bases are shared with TRBD2. Trimming cost V 4 bases and J 0 bases; bases outside gene matches: 5. The CDR3 is 15 residues long. In germline, CDR1 is DFQATT, CDR2 SNEGSKA (reference sequence). The CDR3 coding sequence is TGCAGTGCTAAGAGCGGGAAAACGAACACCGGGGAGCTGTTTTTT. Its protein product is CSAKSGKTNTGELFF.

This clonotype was counted ten times or more. This chain connects TRBV5-1 to TRBJ2-1; 9 positions match TRBD1. CDR1 SGHRS and CDR2 YFSETQ come from the germline V gene. V gave up 4 bases and J gave up 3 bases; unmatched junction bases: 5. The CDR3 has 15 amino acids. As DNA, the CDR3 is TGCGCCAGCAGCCACGGGACAGGGAACTACAATGAGCAGTTCTTC. Amino acids: CASSHGTGNYNEQFF.

At least ten counts were recorded for this clonotype. In nucleotides, the CDR3 is TGTGCCAGCAGCCGGGACTACTACGAGCAGTACTTC. Translated: CASSRDYYEQYF. This chain connects TRBV27 to TRBJ2-7; 7 nucleotides agree with TRBD2. This CDR3 has 12 residues. Germline assignment: CDR1 MNHEY and CDR2 SMNVEV (reference sequence). Germline trimming cut 6 bases from V and 3 bases from J; bases unmatched to any gene: 2.